This TCR beta chain was sequenced during a study of blood T cell repertoires in COVID-19. Study-level information: From T cells, B-cell-depleted T cells, or PBMCs came the material, which was cDNA or gDNA.

Germline CDR1 SGHTA, CDR2 FQGNSA. Trimming stripped 1 base from V and 3 bases from J, with 14 bases between. The CDR3 is 16 amino acids. The assay was immunoSEQ multiplex PCR, and TCRdb's table has in-frame clones only and misses some. Altogether 200,000 to 300,000 clones are present, approximately 91% being singletons, with the ten largest covering 2% to 3%. Sequencing used peripheral blood. This chain links TRBV7-2 with TRBJ2-3, with D possibly matching TRBD2 (5 bases). This TCR was sampled from a person aged 18-29 years with COVID-19, enrolled during active disease. In DNA, the CDR3 is TGTGCCAGCAGCTTAGTAAGTGGGAGTGGGACAGATACGCAGTATTTT. It yields the protein CASSLVSGSGTDTQYF. Drawing the rest from reference TRBV7-2 and TRBJ2-3, the complete variable domain is GAGVSQSPSNKVTEKGKDVELRCDPISGHTALYWYRQSLGQGLEFLIYFQGNSAPDKSGLPSDRFSAERTGGSVSTLTIQRTQQEDSAVYLCASSLVSGSGTDTQYFGPGTRLTVL.